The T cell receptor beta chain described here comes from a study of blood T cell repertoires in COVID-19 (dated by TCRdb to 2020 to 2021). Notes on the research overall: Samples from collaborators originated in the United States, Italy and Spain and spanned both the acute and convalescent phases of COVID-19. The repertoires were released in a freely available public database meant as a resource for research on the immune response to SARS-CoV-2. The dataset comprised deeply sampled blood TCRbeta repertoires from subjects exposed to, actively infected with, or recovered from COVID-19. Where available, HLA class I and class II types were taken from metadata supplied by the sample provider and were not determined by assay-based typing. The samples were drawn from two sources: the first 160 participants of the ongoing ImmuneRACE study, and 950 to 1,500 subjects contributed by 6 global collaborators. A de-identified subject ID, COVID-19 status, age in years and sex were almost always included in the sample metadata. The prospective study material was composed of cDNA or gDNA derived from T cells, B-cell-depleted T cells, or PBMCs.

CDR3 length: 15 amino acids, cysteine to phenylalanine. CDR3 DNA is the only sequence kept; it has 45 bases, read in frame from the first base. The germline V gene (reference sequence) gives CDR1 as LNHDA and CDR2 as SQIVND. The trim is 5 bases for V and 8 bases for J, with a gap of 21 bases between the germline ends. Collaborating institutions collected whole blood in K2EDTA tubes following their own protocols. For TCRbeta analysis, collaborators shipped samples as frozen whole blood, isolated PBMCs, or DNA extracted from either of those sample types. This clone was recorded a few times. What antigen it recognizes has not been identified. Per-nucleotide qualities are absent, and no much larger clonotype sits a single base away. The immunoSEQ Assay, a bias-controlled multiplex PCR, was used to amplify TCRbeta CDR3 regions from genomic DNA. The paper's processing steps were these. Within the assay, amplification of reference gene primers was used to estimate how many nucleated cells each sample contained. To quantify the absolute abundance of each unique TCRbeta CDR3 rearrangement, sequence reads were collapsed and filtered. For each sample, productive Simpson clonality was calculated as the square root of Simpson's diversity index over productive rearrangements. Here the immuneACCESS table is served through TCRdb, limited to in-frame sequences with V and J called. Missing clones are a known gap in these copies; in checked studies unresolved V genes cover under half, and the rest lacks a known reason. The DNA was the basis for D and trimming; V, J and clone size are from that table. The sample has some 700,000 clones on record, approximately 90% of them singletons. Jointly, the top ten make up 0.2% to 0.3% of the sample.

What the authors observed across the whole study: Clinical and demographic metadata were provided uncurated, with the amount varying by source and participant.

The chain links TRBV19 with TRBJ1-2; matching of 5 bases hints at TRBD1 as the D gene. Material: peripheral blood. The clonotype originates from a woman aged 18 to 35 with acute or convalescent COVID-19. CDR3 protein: CASSPYQTALGGYTF. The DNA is TGTGCCAGTAGTCCTTACCAGACAGCTTTGGGAGGCTACACCTTC.